Shown below are 25 T cell receptor beta chains from a single sample sequenced in a study of regulatory T cells in long-lasting Graves disease. Library construction for TCR beta used iRepertoire HTBI primers and Arm-PCR of CDR3 regions. TCRdb independently ran MiXCR on the multiplex PCR reads; one entry per CDR3 protein. The sample has over 250,000 distinct CDR3 sequences, more than 20% seen once; the top ten hold around three fifths. Regarding time point: persistent/refractory GD, antithyroid drugs over 5 years with positive TRAb. PBMC-derived RNA was used for the TCR library. The material sequenced was peripheral blood mononuclear cells (PBMCs), taken when the disease was refractory, from a patient treated with antithyroid drugs. The receptors derive from a female donor with Graves disease.

This clonotype was counted a few times. V is TRBV6-5 and J is TRBJ1-5; D not resolved. The CDR3 sequence is 14 residues long. CDR1 MNHEY and CDR2 SVGAGI come from the germline V gene. Trimming took off 0 bases at V and 6 bases at J, with 9 bases between the two ends. DNA for the CDR3: TGTGCCAGCAGTTACTCTGCGGGAACTCAGCCCCAGCATTTT. Its translation is CASSYSAGTQPQHF.

This clonotype was observed at least ten times. This chain links TRBV28 with TRBJ1-2, with 7 positions matching TRBD1. The CDR3 length is 14 residues. Germline V gene lookup returns CDR1 MDHEN and CDR2 SYDVKM. The trim removed 5 bases at V and 1 base at J, leaving 4 bases unmatched. The CDR3 loop reads CASSAGTDNYGYTF. The CDR3 DNA reads as TGTGCCAGCAGTGCCGGGACAGATAACTATGGCTACACCTTC.

The V call is TRBV10-1, the J call TRBJ2-2; D tentatively reads TRBD1 or TRBD2 (6 bases each). CDR3 size: 13 residues. Trimming stripped 11 bases from V and 7 bases from J, with 17 bases between. Per germline, CDR1 WNHNN and CDR2 SYGVQD (reference sequence). The CDR3 DNA follows: TGCGCCCACCGTGGGGGGCGTCACGGGGAGCTGTTTTTT. Protein sequence: CAHRGGRHGELFF.

The gene calls are TRBV11-2 and TRBJ1-2; unclear D gene. V was trimmed by 5 bases and J by 3 bases, leaving 22 bases between them. This CDR3 region has 17 residues. Germline V gene sequence: CDR1 SGHAT, CDR2 FQNNGV. CDR3 sequence: CASSTVIPRSGDYGYTF. Written as DNA, the CDR3 is TGTGCCAGCAGCACCGTCATTCCCCGGAGCGGAGACTATGGCTACACCTTC.

The chain is built from TRBV19 and TRBJ2-2; 10 nucleotides match TRBD2. The germline V gene has CDR1 LNHDA and CDR2 SQIVND (reference sequence). V lost 1 base and J lost 3; bases outside the gene matches: 17. The CDR3 totals 21 residues. Here the CDR3 reads CASSIGLGSASGRGYTGELFF. Written as DNA, the CDR3 is TGTGCCAGTAGTATAGGTTTAGGCTCGGCTAGCGGGAGAGGGTACACCGGGGAGCTGTTTTTT.

This clonotype was observed once. The chain has TRBV11-2 and TRBJ2-5, with D perhaps TRBD2 (6 bases). The V and J ends lost 1 base and 7 bases respectively, with 13 bases between them. Germline V CDR1 and CDR2: SGHAT, FQNNGV. The CDR3 has 14 amino acids. In DNA, the CDR3 is TGTGCCAGCAGCTTAGCTTTCAGGAGGGGGACCCAGTACTTC. Amino acids: CASSLAFRRGTQYF.

This clonotype was counted between two and nine times. J is TRBJ1-5 and V is TRBV28, with 9 bases that match TRBD1. V was clipped by 8 bases and J by 7 bases; unmatched bases: 6. Germline-derived CDR1 and CDR2 are MDHEN and SYDVKM. The CDR3 is made up of 13 amino acids. In DNA form, the CDR3 reads TGTGCCAGCGGTACACAGGGGGCACAGCCCCAGCATTTT. Amino acid sequence: CASGTQGAQPQHF.

This clonotype has ten or more counts. The junction shows a germline mismatch at one end, possibly a read error. The CDR3 DNA reads as TGCAGTGCCAGAGACAGTACAACTAATGAAAAACTGTTTTTT. This sequence encodes CSARDSTTNEKLFF. The V and J genes are TRBV20-1 and TRBJ1-4; TRBD1 might be the D (5 bases). Germline V gives CDR1 DFQATT, CDR2 SNEGSKA (reference sequence). The CDR3 is 14 amino acids.

This clonotype was found a few times. This rearrangement joins TRBV5-1 to TRBJ2-7; TRBD2 matches at 7 bases. This CDR3 is 15 amino acids long. V shed 4 bases, J shed 6 bases, and the junction held 13 bases outside the gene matches. In germline, CDR1 is SGHRS, CDR2 YFSETQ. DNA of the CDR3: TGCGCCAGCAGCCCGGGAGGTGGCGGGACGGGCGAGCAGTACTTC. Its translation is CASSPGGGGTGEQYF. Supplemented by reference TRBV5-1 and TRBJ2-7, the full variable domain reads KAGVTQTPRYLIKTRGQQVTLSCSPISGHRSVSWYQQTPGQGLQFLFEYFSETQRNKGNFPGRFSGRQFSNSRSEMNVSTLELGDSALYLCASSPGGGGTGEQYFGPGTRLTVT.

The rearrangement links TRBV29-1 to TRBJ1-1, with D possibly matching TRBD1 (6 bases). Per germline, CDR1 SQVTM and CDR2 ANQGSEA. V was cut by 3 bases and J by 7 bases, with 15 bases left in between. The length of the CDR3 is 13 residues. The CDR3 region is CSVETGSDYEAFF. CDR3 in DNA: TGCAGCGTTGAGACAGGATCGGACTATGAAGCTTTCTTT.

The chain is built from TRBV6-2 or TRBV6-3 and TRBJ2-3; D may be TRBD2 (5 bases). The germline CDR1 and CDR2 sequences are MNHEY and SVGEGT. The CDR3 is 17 residues long. Trimming cost V 5 bases and J 0 bases, with 18 bases left between them. The CDR3, as DNA: TGTGCCAGCAGTGGAGGCTTAGGCGGCGCTAGCACAGATACGCAGTATTTT. This translates into CASSGGLGGASTDTQYF.

This clonotype was seen repeatedly, ten times or more. The chain couples TRBV6-1 to TRBJ2-7, with TRBD1 as a possible D gene (6 bases). Trimming stripped 8 bases from V and 0 bases from J, with 8 bases between. The CDR3 sequence is 12 residues long. Germline lookup yields CDR1 MNHNS and CDR2 SASEGT. For the CDR3, the DNA is TGTGCCAGCCAGGACAGCTCCTACGAGCAGTACTTC. It codes for CASQDSSYEQYF.

The chain joins TRBV10-3 to TRBJ2-7, with 13 bases aligning to TRBD2. V was clipped by 2 bases and J by 2 bases; unmatched bases: 0. This CDR3 is 15 amino acids long. CDR1 and CDR2 (germline): ENHRY, SYGVKD. CDR3 coding DNA: TGTGCCATCAGTGAGGGGACTAGCGGGGCCTACGAGCAGTACTTC. Protein product: CAISEGTSGAYEQYF.

This clonotype was detected ten times or more. The chain combines TRBV11-2 with TRBJ2-2; D possibly corresponds to TRBD1 (6 bases). The CDR3 is 16 residues long. Trimming left V 4 bases short and J 3 bases short, with 15 bases between. Germline assignment: CDR1 SGHAT and CDR2 FQNNGV. CDR3 nucleotides: TGTGCCAGCAGCTCGCAGGGGTTTCAAGACACCGGGGAGCTGTTTTTT. Its protein is CASSSQGFQDTGELFF.

This clonotype was counted only a few times. CDR3 sequence reads: CASSRRTGLAGTGEQFF. The CDR3 coding sequence is TGTGCCAGCAGCCGCCGTACGGGACTAGCGGGAACGGGGGAGCAGTTCTTC. This rearrangement joins TRBV7-8 to TRBJ2-1; 13 bases are a match to TRBD2. After removal of 5 bases from V and 10 bases from J, the junction contained 14 bases not matched to a gene. The CDR3 contains 17 residues. CDR1 SGHVS and CDR2 FQNEAQ come from the germline V gene.

The chain is built from TRBV5-1 and TRBJ2-7; a weak D match, TRBD1 (6 bases). The CDR3 runs 13 residues. Trimming took 5 bases from V and 7 from J, leaving 16 bases between them. Germline V lookup: CDR1 SGHRS, CDR2 YFSETQ. The CDR3 DNA follows: TGCGCCAGCAGGGTCGACAGGTCCCAGGAGCAGTACTTC. As protein: CASRVDRSQEQYF. Complete variable domain (other parts from reference TRBV5-1 and TRBJ2-7): KAGVTQTPRYLIKTRGQQVTLSCSPISGHRSVSWYQQTPGQGLQFLFEYFSETQRNKGNFPGRFSGRQFSNSRSEMNVSTLELGDSALYLCASRVDRSQEQYFGPGTRLTVT.

In regard to this clonotype: The germline gene is not matched at one end of the junction; a read error may be the cause. The rearrangement uses TRBV29-1 and TRBJ1-1; D remains ambiguous. The germline V gene encodes CDR1 SQVTM and CDR2 ANQGSEA. The CDR3 totals 13 residues. CDR3 sequence (DNA): TGCAGCGTACTAGATGATGGGAACACTGAAGCTTACTTT. Its translation: CSVLDDGNTEAYF.

The rearrangement joins TRBV19 to TRBJ1-1; TRBD1 agrees at 9 bases. CDR1 LNHDA and CDR2 SQIVND come from the germline V gene (reference sequence). This CDR3 is built from 15 residues. V shed 7 bases and J 3 bases; nucleotides not matched to a gene: 9. CDR3 loop: CASTVRTGEDTEAFF. DNA for the CDR3: TGTGCCAGTACCGTAAGGACAGGGGAGGACACTGAAGCTTTCTTT.

This clonotype was seen a few times. The V gene is TRBV19, the J gene TRBJ2-1; TRBD2 is a possible D gene (6 bases). This CDR3 has 13 amino acids. The V and J ends lost 4 bases and 11 bases respectively, with 15 bases between them. Looked up from germline, CDR1 is LNHDA and CDR2 is SQIVND (reference sequence). The CDR3 sequence: CASSSGERSKQFF. The CDR3 region has the DNA TGTGCCAGTAGTAGCGGGGAGAGAAGTAAGCAGTTCTTC.

The chain couples TRBV9 to TRBJ2-1, with TRBD2 matching 9 bases. CDR3 length: 16 amino acids. Germline CDR1 reads SGDLS; CDR2 reads YYNGEE. The V segment lost 0 bases and the J segment 1 base; nucleotides outside the gene matches: 2. The CDR3 region has the DNA TGTGCCAGCAGCGTAGTAGCGGGAGTGTCCTACAATGAGCAGTTCTTC. The encoded protein is CASSVVAGVSYNEQFF.

At least ten counts were recorded for this clonotype. CDR3 residues: CASGLGNNQPQHF. DNA of the CDR3: TGTGCCAGCGGATTGGGGAACAATCAGCCCCAGCATTTT. The V call is TRBV7-9, the J call TRBJ1-5; the D is unclear. This CDR3 has 13 amino acids. Germline CDR1 and CDR2: SEHNR and FQNEAQ (reference sequence). V gave up 8 bases and J gave up 3 bases, with 11 bases separating them.

This clonotype was counted many times. CDR3 in DNA: TGTGCCAGCAGCCAGGGACTAGTTGTATGGGAGACCCAGTACTTC. Protein: CASSQGLVVWETQYF. The chain is built from TRBV7-2 and TRBJ2-5; 8 bases are a match to TRBD2. The J segment lost 5 bases and the V segment lost 5 bases, leaving 10 bases of the junction unmatched. This CDR3 is 15 amino acids long. Germline V CDR1 and CDR2: SGHTA, FQGNSA.

This chain links TRBV19 with TRBJ2-7, with D perhaps TRBD1 (6 bases). The CDR3 totals 13 residues. Germline values: CDR1 LNHDA, CDR2 SQIVND (reference sequence). V lost 7 bases to trimming and J lost 0 bases, with 10 bases between them. The chain's CDR3 is CASKQQGSYEQYF. In nucleotides, the CDR3 is TGTGCCAGTAAGCAACAGGGCTCCTACGAGCAGTACTTC.

In its sample, this clonotype was seen many times. The junction departs from the called germline gene at one end, perhaps through a read error. The chain links TRBV5-1 to TRBJ2-7; D ambiguous. The CDR3 is 13 amino acids. CDR1 and CDR2 from the germline V gene are SGHRS and YFSETQ. Here the CDR3 DNA reads TGTGCCAGCAGCTTAGTACAGCCCTACGAGCAGTACTTC. This gives the protein CASSLVQPYEQYF. The whole variable domain, remainder taken from reference TRBV5-1 and TRBJ2-7, is KAGVTQTPRYLIKTRGQQVTLSCSPISGHRSVSWYQQTPGQGLQFLFEYFSETQRNKGNFPGRFSGRQFSNSRSEMNVSTLELGDSALYLCASSLVQPYEQYFGPGTRLTVT.

At least ten counts were recorded for this clonotype. The chain couples TRBV27 to TRBJ2-7, with D uncertain. This CDR3 comprises 14 residues. The V gene lost 5 bases and the J gene lost 2 bases, with 13 bases spanning the gap. Germline lookup yields CDR1 MNHEY and CDR2 SMNVEV (reference sequence). CDR3 region: CASSATTRPYEQYF. For the CDR3, the DNA is TGTGCCAGCAGTGCAACGACAAGACCCTACGAGCAGTACTTC.